The 2 T cell receptor beta chains presented below share a single source sample, sequenced in a study of Graves' ophthalmopathy and Graves' hyperthyroidism. Amplified material comprised TCR beta CDR3 regions derived from RNA transcripts. HTBI-primed first-round RT-PCR preceded second-round multiplex PCR. TCRdb itself ran the multiplex PCR reads through MiXCR, one entry per CDR3 protein. The sample lists some 520,000 distinct CDR3 sequences; over 13% were seen once. The sequencing input was blood. All receptors derive from a woman in her twenties or thirties with Graves' ophthalmopathy.

This clonotype was seen many times. This chain uses TRBV12-3 or TRBV12-4 with TRBJ1-2, with D perhaps matching TRBD1 (6 bases). The CDR3 extends over 14 amino acids. V lost 5 bases, J lost 8 bases, and 18 bases lay in between. In nucleotides, the CDR3 is TGTGCCAGCAGTCTCACCCCAGGGGAGCACGGCTACACCTTC. This sequence encodes CASSLTPGEHGYTF.

This clonotype has ten or more counts. The CDR3 DNA follows: TGTGCCAGCAGTGAAGTTGGGGACGGAAACACCATATATTTT. Residues: CASSEVGDGNTIYF. The gene calls are TRBV6-1 and TRBJ1-3; possible D gene TRBD1, 5 bases. V shed 1 base and J shed 4 bases, with 8 bases lying between them. The germline V gene has CDR1 MNHNS and CDR2 SASEGT. The CDR3 is made up of 14 amino acids.